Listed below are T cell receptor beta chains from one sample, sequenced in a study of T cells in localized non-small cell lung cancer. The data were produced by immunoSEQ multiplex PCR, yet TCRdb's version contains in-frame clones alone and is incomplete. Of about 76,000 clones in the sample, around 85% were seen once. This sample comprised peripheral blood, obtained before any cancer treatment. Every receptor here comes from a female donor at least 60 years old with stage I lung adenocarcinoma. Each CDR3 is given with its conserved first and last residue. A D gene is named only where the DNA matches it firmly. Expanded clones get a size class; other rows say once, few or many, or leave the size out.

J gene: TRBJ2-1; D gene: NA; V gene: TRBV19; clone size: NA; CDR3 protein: CASRLIGYYNEQFF; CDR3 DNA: TGTGCCAGTAGGCTTATAGGTTACTACAATGAGCAGTTCTTC
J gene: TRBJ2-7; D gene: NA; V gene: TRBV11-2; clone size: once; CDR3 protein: CASSQEGYEQYF; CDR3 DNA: TGTGCCAGCAGTCAGGAGGGTTACGAGCAGTACTTC
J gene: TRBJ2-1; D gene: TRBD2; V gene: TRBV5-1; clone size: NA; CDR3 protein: CASSLQAGGVNEQFF; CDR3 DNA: TGCGCCAGCAGCTTGCAAGCGGGAGGGGTAAATGAGCAGTTCTTC
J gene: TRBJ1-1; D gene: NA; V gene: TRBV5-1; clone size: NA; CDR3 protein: CASSLGGYGTEAFF; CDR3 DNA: TGCGCCAGCAGCCTGGGAGGGTACGGCACTGAAGCTTTCTTT
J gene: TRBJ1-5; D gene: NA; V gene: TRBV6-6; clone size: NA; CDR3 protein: CASSYSQADSNQPQHF; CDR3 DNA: TGTGCCAGCAGTTACTCACAGGCGGATAGCAATCAGCCCCAGCATTTT
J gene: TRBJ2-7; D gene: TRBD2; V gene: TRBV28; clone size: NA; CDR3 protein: CASSSTSGTLYEQYF; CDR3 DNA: TGTGCCAGCAGTTCAACTAGCGGGACCTTGTACGAGCAGTACTTC
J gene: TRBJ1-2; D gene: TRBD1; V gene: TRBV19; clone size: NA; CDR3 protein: CASSTLQGASVYGYTF; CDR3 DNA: TGTGCCAGTAGTACTTTACAGGGGGCGAGCGTTTATGGCTACACCTTC
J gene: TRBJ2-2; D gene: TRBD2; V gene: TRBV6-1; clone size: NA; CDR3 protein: CASSDRGTSAGGELFF; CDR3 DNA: TGTGCCAGCAGTGACCGGGGGACTAGCGCCGGGGGGGAGCTGTTTTTT
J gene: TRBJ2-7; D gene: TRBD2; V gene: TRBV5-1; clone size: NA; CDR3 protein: CASSLGRTSGAYEQYF; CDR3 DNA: TGCGCCAGCAGCTTAGGGAGGACTAGCGGGGCCTACGAGCAGTACTTC
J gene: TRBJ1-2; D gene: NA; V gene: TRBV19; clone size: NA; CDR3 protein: CASSIDPAGLGGYTF; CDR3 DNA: TGTGCCAGTAGTATAGATCCGGCGGGCCTGGGCGGCTACACCTTC
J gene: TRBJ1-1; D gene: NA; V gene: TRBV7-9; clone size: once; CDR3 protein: CASSPAAVEGEAFF; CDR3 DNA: TGTGCCAGCAGCCCCGCGGCGGTGGAGGGGGAAGCTTTCTTT
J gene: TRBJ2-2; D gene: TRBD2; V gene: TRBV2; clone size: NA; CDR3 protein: CASSQLAGNTGELFF; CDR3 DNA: TGTGCCAGCAGCCAACTAGCGGGGAACACCGGGGAGCTGTTTTTT
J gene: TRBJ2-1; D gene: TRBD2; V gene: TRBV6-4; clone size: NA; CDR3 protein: CASSNPLALGSYNEQFF; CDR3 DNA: TGTGCCAGCAGTAACCCACTAGCGCTAGGGTCCTACAATGAGCAGTTCTTC
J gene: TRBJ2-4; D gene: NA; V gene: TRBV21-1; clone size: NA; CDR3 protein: CASSTEQGKNIQYF; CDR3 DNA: TGTGCCAGCAGCACTGAACAGGGGAAAAACATTCAGTACTTC
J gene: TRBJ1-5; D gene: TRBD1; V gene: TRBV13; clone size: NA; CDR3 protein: CASSSRTGNQPQHF; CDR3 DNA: TGTGCCAGCAGCTCCAGGACAGGTAATCAGCCCCAGCATTTT
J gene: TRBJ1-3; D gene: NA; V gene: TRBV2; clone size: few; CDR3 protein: CASSSVGNTIYF; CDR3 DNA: TGTGCCAGCAGTAGCGTGGGGAACACCATATATTTT
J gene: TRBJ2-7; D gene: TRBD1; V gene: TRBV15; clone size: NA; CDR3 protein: CATSLIPGQGEYEQYF; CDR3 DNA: TGTGCCACCAGCCTCATCCCGGGACAGGGGGAATACGAGCAGTACTTC
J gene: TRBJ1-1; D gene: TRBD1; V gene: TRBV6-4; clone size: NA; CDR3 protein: CASSGQGREYTEAFF; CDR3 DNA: TGTGCCAGCAGTGGACAGGGCCGGGAGTACACTGAAGCTTTCTTT
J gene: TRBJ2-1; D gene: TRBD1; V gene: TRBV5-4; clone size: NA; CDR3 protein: CASSIRTGGNEQFF; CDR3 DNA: TGTGCCAGCAGCATCAGGACAGGGGGCAATGAGCAGTTCTTC
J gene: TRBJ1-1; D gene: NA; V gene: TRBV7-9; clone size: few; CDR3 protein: CASSLVNTEAFF; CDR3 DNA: TGTGCCAGCAGCTTAGTGAACACTGAAGCTTTCTTT
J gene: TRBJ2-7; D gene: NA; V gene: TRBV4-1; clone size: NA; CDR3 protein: CASSQDRSGYEQYF; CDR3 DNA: TGCGCCAGCAGCCAAGATCGTTCCGGGTACGAGCAGTACTTC
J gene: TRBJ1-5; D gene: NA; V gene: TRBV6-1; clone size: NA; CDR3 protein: CASSVFMGRGSNQPQHF; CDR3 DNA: TGTGCCAGCAGTGTTTTTATGGGCAGGGGAAGCAATCAGCCCCAGCATTTT
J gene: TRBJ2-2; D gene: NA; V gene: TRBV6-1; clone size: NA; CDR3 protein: CASTYAGSGELFF; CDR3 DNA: TGTGCCAGCACTTACGCCGGGTCCGGGGAGCTGTTTTTT
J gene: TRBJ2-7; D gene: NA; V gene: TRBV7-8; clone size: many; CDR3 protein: CASSAIGRGYEQYF; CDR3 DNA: TGTGCCAGCAGCGCAATCGGCAGAGGCTACGAGCAGTACTTC
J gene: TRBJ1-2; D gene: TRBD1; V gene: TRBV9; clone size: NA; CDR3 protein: CASSGDRARDRYGYTF; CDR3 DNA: TGTGCCAGCAGTGGGGACAGGGCCCGTGATCGCTATGGCTACACCTTC
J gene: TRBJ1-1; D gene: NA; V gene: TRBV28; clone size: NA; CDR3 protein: CASRGGLNTEAFF; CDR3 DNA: TGTGCCAGCAGGGGGGGACTGAACACTGAAGCTTTCTTT
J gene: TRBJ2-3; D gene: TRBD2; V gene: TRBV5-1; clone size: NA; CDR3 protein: CASSWGLETDTQYF; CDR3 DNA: TGCGCCAGCAGCTGGGGACTAGAAACAGATACGCAGTATTTT
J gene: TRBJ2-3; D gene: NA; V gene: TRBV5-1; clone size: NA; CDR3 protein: CASSLWGATDTQYF; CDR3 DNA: TGCGCCAGCAGCTTGTGGGGCGCCACAGATACGCAGTATTTT
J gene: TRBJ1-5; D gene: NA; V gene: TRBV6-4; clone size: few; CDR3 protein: CASSADSASSQPQHF; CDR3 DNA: TGTGCCAGCAGTGCCGACAGTGCGTCAAGTCAGCCCCAGCATTTT
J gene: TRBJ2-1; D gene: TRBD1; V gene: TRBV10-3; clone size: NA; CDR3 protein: CAISEGTGMARGEQFF; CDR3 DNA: TGTGCCATCAGTGAGGGGACAGGGATGGCGCGAGGTGAGCAGTTCTTC
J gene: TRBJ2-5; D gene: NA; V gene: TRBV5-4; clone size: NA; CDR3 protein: CASSGDAGEFGGQYF; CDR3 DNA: TGTGCCAGCAGCGGGGACGCCGGAGAATTTGGCGGCCAGTACTTC
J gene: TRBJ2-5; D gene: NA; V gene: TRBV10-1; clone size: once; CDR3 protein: CASSEGGTETQYF; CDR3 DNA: TGCGCCAGCAGTGAAGGAGGGACCGAGACCCAGTACTTC
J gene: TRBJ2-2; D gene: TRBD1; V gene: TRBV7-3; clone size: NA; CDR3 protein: CASSLSSGGVGGELFF; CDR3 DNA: TGTGCCAGCAGCTTATCTTCAGGGGGAGTAGGCGGGGAGCTGTTTTTT
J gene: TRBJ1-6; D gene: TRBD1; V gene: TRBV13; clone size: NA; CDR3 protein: CASSSAAPGQGAFAISPLHF; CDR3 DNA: TGTGCCAGCAGCTCAGCGGCACCGGGACAGGGGGCTTTTGCAATTTCACCCCTCCACTTT
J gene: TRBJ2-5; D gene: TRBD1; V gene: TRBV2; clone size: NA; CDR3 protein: CASRRTGVSRETQYF; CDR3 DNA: TGTGCCAGCAGGAGGACAGGGGTGTCGAGAGAGACCCAGTACTTC
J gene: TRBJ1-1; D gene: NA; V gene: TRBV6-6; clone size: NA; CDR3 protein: CASSYSTDQGTEAFF; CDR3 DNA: TGTGCCAGCAGTTACTCGACGGACCAGGGGACTGAAGCTTTCTTT
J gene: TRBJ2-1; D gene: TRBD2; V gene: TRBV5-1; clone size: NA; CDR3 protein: CASSLASLADNEQFF; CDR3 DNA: TGCGCCAGCAGCTTGGCCAGCCTAGCGGACAATGAGCAGTTCTTC
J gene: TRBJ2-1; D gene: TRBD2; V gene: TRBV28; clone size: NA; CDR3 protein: CASSYNGGGRGEQFF; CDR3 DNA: TGTGCCAGCAGCTACAACGGGGGCGGGAGGGGTGAGCAGTTCTTC
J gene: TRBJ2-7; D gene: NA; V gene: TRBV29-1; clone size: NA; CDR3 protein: CSVEDPSRSSYEQYF; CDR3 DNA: TGCAGCGTTGAAGACCCCTCACGGAGCTCCTACGAGCAGTACTTC
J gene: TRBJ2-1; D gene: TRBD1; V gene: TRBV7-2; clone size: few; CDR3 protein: CASSPGHRGRGYNEQFF; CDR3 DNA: TGTGCCAGCAGCCCAGGGCACAGGGGGCGAGGATACAATGAGCAGTTCTTC
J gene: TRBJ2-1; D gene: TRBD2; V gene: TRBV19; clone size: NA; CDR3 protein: CASRMASGTYNEQFF; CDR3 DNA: TGTGCCAGTAGGATGGCTAGCGGGACCTACAATGAGCAGTTCTTC
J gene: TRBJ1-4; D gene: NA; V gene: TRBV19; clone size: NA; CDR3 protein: CASSIPAGANEKLFF; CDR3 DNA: TGTGCCAGTAGTATCCCTGCCGGGGCTAATGAAAAACTGTTTTTT
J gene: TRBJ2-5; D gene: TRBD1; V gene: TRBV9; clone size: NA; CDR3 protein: CASSPSGGLGTQYF; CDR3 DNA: TGTGCCAGCAGCCCCTCAGGGGGCTTGGGGACCCAGTACTTC
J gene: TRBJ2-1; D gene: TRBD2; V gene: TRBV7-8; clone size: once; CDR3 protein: CASSRDRASGRDEQFF; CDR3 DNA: TGTGCCAGCAGTAGAGACAGGGCTAGCGGGAGGGATGAGCAGTTCTTC
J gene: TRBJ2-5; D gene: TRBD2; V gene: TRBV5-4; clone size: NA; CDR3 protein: CASSSRTSGQETQYF; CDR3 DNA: TGTGCCAGCAGCTCAAGGACTAGCGGGCAAGAGACCCAGTACTTC
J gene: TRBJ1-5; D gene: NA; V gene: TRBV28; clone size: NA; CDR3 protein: CASSSGFNQPQHF; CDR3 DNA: TGTGCCAGCAGTAGCGGGTTCAATCAGCCCCAGCATTTT
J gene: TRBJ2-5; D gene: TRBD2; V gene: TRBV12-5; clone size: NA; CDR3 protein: CASGLAAGEHQETQYF; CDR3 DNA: TGTGCTAGTGGTTTAGCGGCGGGGGAACACCAAGAGACCCAGTACTTC
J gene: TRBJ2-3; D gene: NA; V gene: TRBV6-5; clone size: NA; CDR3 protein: CASKRGYSTDTQYF; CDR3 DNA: TGTGCCTCAAAGAGGGGTTACAGCACAGATACGCAGTATTTT
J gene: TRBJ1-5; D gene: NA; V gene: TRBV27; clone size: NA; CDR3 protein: CASSLDSNQPQHF; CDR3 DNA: TGTGCCAGCAGTTTAGATAGCAATCAGCCCCAGCATTTT
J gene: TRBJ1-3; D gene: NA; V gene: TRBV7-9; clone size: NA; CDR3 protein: CASSPPAGAGNTIYF; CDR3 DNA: TGTGCCAGCAGCCCCCCCGCAGGGGCTGGAAACACCATATATTTT
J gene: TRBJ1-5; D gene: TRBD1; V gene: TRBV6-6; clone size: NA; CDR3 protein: CASSYFRTGIHQPQHF; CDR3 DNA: TGTGCCAGCAGTTACTTCCGGACAGGGATCCATCAGCCCCAGCATTTT
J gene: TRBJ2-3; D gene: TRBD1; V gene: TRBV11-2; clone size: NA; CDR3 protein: CASSQDRASTDTQYF; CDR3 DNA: TGTGCCAGCAGCCAGGACAGGGCATCCACAGATACGCAGTATTTT
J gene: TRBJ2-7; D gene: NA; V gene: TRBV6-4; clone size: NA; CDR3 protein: CASLQVVHEQYF; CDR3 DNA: TGTGCCAGCTTACAAGTCGTTCACGAGCAGTACTTC
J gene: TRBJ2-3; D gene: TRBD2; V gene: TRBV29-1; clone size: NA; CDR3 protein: CSVDPASGGTPDTQYF; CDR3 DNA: TGCAGCGTTGACCCTGCTAGCGGGGGGACACCAGATACGCAGTATTTT
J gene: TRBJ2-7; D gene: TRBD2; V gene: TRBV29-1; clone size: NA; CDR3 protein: CSATTYALAGRTYEQYF; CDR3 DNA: TGCAGCGCGACTACTTACGCGCTAGCGGGACGAACCTACGAGCAGTACTTC
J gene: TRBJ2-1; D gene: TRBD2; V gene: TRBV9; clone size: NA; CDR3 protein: CASSVVTPSSGGAMGEQFF; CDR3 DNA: TGTGCCAGCAGCGTAGTTACCCCGAGTAGCGGGGGGGCCATGGGGGAGCAGTTCTTC
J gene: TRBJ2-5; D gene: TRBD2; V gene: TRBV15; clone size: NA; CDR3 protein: CATSRATSGGETQYF; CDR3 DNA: TGTGCCACCAGCAGAGCGACTAGCGGGGGCGAGACCCAGTACTTC
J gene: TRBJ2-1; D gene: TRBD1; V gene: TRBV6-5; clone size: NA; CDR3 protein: CASSQPGQGDNEQFF; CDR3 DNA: TGTGCCAGCAGTCAGCCGGGACAGGGGGACAATGAGCAGTTCTTC
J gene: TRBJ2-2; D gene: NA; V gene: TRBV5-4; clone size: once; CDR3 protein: CASSLEDYSGELFF; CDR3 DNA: TGTGCCAGCAGCTTGGAGGATTATAGCGGGGAGCTGTTTTTT
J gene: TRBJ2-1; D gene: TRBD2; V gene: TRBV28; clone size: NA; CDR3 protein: CASSTPLAGDYNEQFF; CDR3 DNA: TGTGCCAGCAGTACCCCTCTAGCGGGAGACTACAATGAGCAGTTCTTC